This T cell receptor beta chain was sequenced during a study of blood T cell repertoires in COVID-19. Across the study: Nucleic acid was either cDNA or gDNA, and it came from T cells, B-cell-depleted T cells, or PBMCs.

Per the original methods: Reference gene primer amplification gave nucleated cell count estimates. Clones were sequenced by immunoSEQ multiplex PCR, and TCRdb holds only the in-frame ones, with some missing. The V and J calls and clone size were taken over from that table, and D and trimming were inferred from the DNA. The sample consists of a few hundred thousand clones, approximately 80% of them appearing once. The CDR3 loop spans 14 amino acids. The chain links TRBV21-1 to TRBJ1-3; the table's D call of TRBD1 was not tested on the DNA. TRBV21-1 is assigned pseudogene status. The source material was peripheral blood. This receptor was taken from a man between 50 and 59 years old with active or convalescent COVID-19. The CDR3 nucleotides read TGTGCCAGTGACCCTGGGACACCAGGAAACACCATATATTTT. This translates into CASDPGTPGNTIYF.